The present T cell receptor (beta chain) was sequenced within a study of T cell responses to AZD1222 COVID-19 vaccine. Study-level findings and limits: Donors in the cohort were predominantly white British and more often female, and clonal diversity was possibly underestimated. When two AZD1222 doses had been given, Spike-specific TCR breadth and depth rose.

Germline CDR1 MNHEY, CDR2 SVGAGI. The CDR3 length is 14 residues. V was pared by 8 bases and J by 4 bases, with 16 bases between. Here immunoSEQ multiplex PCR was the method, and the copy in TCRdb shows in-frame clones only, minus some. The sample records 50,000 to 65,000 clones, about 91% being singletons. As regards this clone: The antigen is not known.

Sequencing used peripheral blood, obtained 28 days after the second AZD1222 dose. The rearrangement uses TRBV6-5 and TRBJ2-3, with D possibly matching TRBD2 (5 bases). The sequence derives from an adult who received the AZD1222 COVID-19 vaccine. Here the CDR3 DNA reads TGTGCCAGCGGGGTCAGTTCGAGGGCAGATACGCAGTATTTT. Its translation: CASGVSSRADTQYF.